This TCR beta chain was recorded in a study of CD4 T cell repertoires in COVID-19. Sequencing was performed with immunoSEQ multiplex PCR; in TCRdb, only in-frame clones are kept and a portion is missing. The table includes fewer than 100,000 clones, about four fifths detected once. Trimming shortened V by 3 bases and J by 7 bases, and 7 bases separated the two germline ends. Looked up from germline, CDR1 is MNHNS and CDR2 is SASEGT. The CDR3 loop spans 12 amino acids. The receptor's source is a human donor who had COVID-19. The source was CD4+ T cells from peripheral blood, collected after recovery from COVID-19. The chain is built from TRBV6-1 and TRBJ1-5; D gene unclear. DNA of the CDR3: TGTGCCAGCAGTGACCAGATCCAGCCCCAGCATTTT. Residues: CASSDQIQPQHF.